Listed here is a single T cell receptor beta chain. Its target is not known. Donors underwent one heparinised blood draw, around 120 mL on average. Of the isolated RNA, all was reverse transcribed, and so the sequenced material was expressed TCRB transcripts. The protocol was immunoSEQ multiplex PCR, while the TCRdb copy is restricted to in-frame clones and leaves out a portion. The table lists around 350,000 clones, around an eighth of them singletons. Germline lookup yields CDR1 SGHRS and CDR2 YFSETQ. CDR3 length: 15 amino acids. The V end lost 4 bases, the J end lost 1 base, and 14 bases lay between the germline ends. These data are taken from a study of beta chain features in type 1 diabetes. Overall study context: Sorted cells numbering around 100,000,000 were examined across all samples.

Findings of the study overall: A moderate, significant TCRB CDR3 shortening appeared in type 1 diabetes across four CD4+ subsets. Any role of HLA type in TCRB rearrangement remained unresolved here.

The receptor comes from a man between 18 and 35 years old in good health. Sequencing used naive CD4+ T cells from blood. The rearrangement uses TRBV5-1 and TRBJ1-1; D may be TRBD1 (5 bases). CDR3 sequence: CASSRQGGRNTEAFF. The CDR3 coding sequence is TGCGCCAGCAGCAGGCAGGGAGGCCGGAACACTGAAGCTTTCTTT.